This T cell receptor beta chain is drawn from a study of cytomegalovirus exposure and HLA in healthy donors. The PCR made use of 60 Vbeta and 13 Jbeta primers. Profiling relied on immunoSEQ multiplex PCR, and the TCRdb table lists in-frame clones only, not all of them. The table lists roughly 200,000 clones, roughly a tenth of them singletons. This CDR3 is built from 15 residues. The ends were cut back, 5 bases at V and 2 bases at J, with 15 bases in the middle. Looked up from germline, CDR1 is SEHNR and CDR2 is FQNEAQ (reference sequence). The chain combines TRBV7-9 with TRBJ2-5; a possible D gene is TRBD1 (6 bases). Specimen: PBMCs. The receptor was isolated from a woman in her twenties or thirties in good health and CMV-seropositive. The CDR3: CASSTGTSLQETQYF. CDR3 nucleotides: TGTGCCAGCAGCACCGGGACATCTTTACAAGAGACCCAGTACTTC.